This is a list of T cell receptor beta chains from one sample in a study of brain T cells in children with intractable seizures. Only in-frame clones appear in the TCRdb table, and some are missing; sequencing was by immunoSEQ multiplex PCR. In the table there are 62,000 or so clones, 95% to 96% of which are singletons. The input for sequencing was peripheral blood, taken at surgery. The source of these receptors is a boy under three years old with focal cortical dysplasia and intractable seizures. The CDR3 runs from the conserved cysteine through the conserved F or W. Each record gives: V gene, J gene, clone size, D gene, CDR3 DNA, CDR3 protein. D genes are given only for firm matches. Only some rows state a clone size, as once, few, many or a class for expanded clones.

V: TRBV15; J: TRBJ2-2; size: once; D: NA; DNA: TGTGCCACCAGCAGAGACTTAGACGGGAACACCGGGGAGCTGTTTTTT; CDR3: CATSRDLDGNTGELFF
V: TRBV3-1/TRBV3-2; J: TRBJ2-7; size: NA; D: NA; DNA: TGTGCCAGCAGCCGGGGCCTTAACTACGAGCAGTACTTC; CDR3: CASSRGLNYEQYF
V: TRBV27; J: TRBJ2-1; size: NA; D: TRBD2; DNA: TGTGCCAGCAGTTTTACGGTGCCGGGAGGTGAGCAGTTCTTC; CDR3: CASSFTVPGGEQFF
V: TRBV15; J: TRBJ1-3; size: NA; D: NA; DNA: TGTGCCACCAGCAGAGATTGCAGGGGAGGTAACACCATATATTTT; CDR3: CATSRDCRGGNTIYF
V: TRBV11-2; J: TRBJ1-4; size: NA; D: TRBD1; DNA: TGTGCCAGCAGCAAACAGGGGGCGCTGTCTGAAAAACTGTTTTTT; CDR3: CASSKQGALSEKLFF
V: TRBV7-2; J: TRBJ1-2; size: NA; D: NA; DNA: TGTGCCAGCAGCTTAGGAACGGGGCCGCGCTATGGCTACACCTTC; CDR3: CASSLGTGPRYGYTF
V: TRBV5-1; J: TRBJ1-2; size: NA; D: TRBD1; DNA: TGCGCCAGCAGCACATCGCAGACAGGGGTCGGCTACACCTTC; CDR3: CASSTSQTGVGYTF
V: TRBV24-1; J: TRBJ2-1; size: NA; D: NA; DNA: TGTGCCACCAGTGATCTCCGGGACAACTACAATGAGCAGTTCTTC; CDR3: CATSDLRDNYNEQFF
V: TRBV2; J: TRBJ2-3; size: NA; D: TRBD2; DNA: TGTGCCAGCACGACTAGCGACCTCTTGCCTAGCACAGATACGCAGTATTTT; CDR3: CASTTSDLLPSTDTQYF
V: TRBV6-6; J: TRBJ2-1; size: NA; D: NA; DNA: TGTGCCAGCACTCCCGGCGCGGCTGAGCAGTTCTTC; CDR3: CASTPGAAEQFF
V: TRBV6-5; J: TRBJ2-2; size: once; D: NA; DNA: TGTGCCAGCAGCCCCTGGCGGGACGACGGGGAGCTGTTTTTT; CDR3: CASSPWRDDGELFF
V: TRBV10-1; J: TRBJ2-7; size: NA; D: NA; DNA: TGCGCCAGCAGCGAAACGGAGCAGTACTTC; CDR3: CASSETEQYF
V: TRBV7-2; J: TRBJ2-1; size: NA; D: TRBD2; DNA: TGTGCCAGCAGCTTAGTCCCACTAGCGGGCAATGAGCAGTTCTTC; CDR3: CASSLVPLAGNEQFF
V: TRBV24-1; J: TRBJ1-2; size: NA; D: TRBD1; DNA: TGTGCCACCAGTGATGCTGACAGGGAGGGAGGCTACACCTTC; CDR3: CATSDADREGGYTF
V: TRBV27; J: TRBJ2-3; size: NA; D: TRBD2; DNA: TGTGCCAGCAGGGGACTAGCGGATTTCACAGATACGCAGTATTTT; CDR3: CASRGLADFTDTQYF
V: TRBV19; J: TRBJ2-1; size: once; D: TRBD2; DNA: TGTGCCAGTAGTACACGAGCGGGAGAGGTCTACAATGAGCAGTTCTTC; CDR3: CASSTRAGEVYNEQFF
V: TRBV19; J: TRBJ2-1; size: NA; D: NA; DNA: TGTGCCAGTAGTATCGGTACATCGAATGAGCAGTTCTTC; CDR3: CASSIGTSNEQFF
V: TRBV11-3; J: TRBJ2-1; size: NA; D: TRBD2; DNA: TGTGCCAGCAGCTTATCTAGCGGCCCTTACAATGAGCAGTTCTTC; CDR3: CASSLSSGPYNEQFF
V: TRBV6-4; J: TRBJ1-1; size: NA; D: NA; DNA: TGTGCCAGCAGCTCCGGGACACCAAACACTGAAGCTTTCTTT; CDR3: CASSSGTPNTEAFF
V: TRBV5-4; J: TRBJ2-1; size: NA; D: TRBD1; DNA: TGTGCCAGCAGCTCGACAGGGTACAATGAGCAGTTCTTC; CDR3: CASSSTGYNEQFF
V: TRBV5-4; J: TRBJ2-7; size: once; D: TRBD1; DNA: TGTGCCAGCAGCCCAGGACCGGGACAGGTTACCTACGAGCAGTACTTC; CDR3: CASSPGPGQVTYEQYF
V: TRBV14; J: TRBJ1-1; size: NA; D: NA; DNA: TGTGCCAGCAGCCAAACCACAGGGACTGAAGCTTTCTTT; CDR3: CASSQTTGTEAFF
V: TRBV5-3; J: TRBJ2-7; size: NA; D: TRBD1; DNA: TGTGCCAGAAGCTGTATGGATGAGACCGGGACAGGGCAGTGCGAGCAGTACTTC; CDR3: CARSCMDETGTGQCEQYF
V: TRBV5-6; J: TRBJ2-5; size: NA; D: TRBD2; DNA: TGTGCCAGCAGCTTGGACGGGGCTAGCGGGTTTGCAGAGACCCAGTACTTC; CDR3: CASSLDGASGFAETQYF
V: TRBV4-1; J: TRBJ2-1; size: NA; D: TRBD2; DNA: TGCGCCAGCAGCCAAGATCAGGTTCTAGCGGGGGATTACAATGAGCAGTTCTTC; CDR3: CASSQDQVLAGDYNEQFF
V: TRBV5-1; J: TRBJ1-1; size: NA; D: TRBD1; DNA: TGCGCCAGCAGCCCGTCAGGGACAGGGGGCATCTACACTGAAGCTTTCTTT; CDR3: CASSPSGTGGIYTEAFF
V: TRBV5-1; J: TRBJ1-6; size: once; D: NA; DNA: TGCGCCAGCAGCTTCCAAGACGGAGGAGGGTCCTATAATTCACCCCTCCACTTT; CDR3: CASSFQDGGGSYNSPLHF
V: TRBV6-2/TRBV6-3; J: TRBJ1-2; size: NA; D: NA; DNA: TGTGCCAGCAGTTACTCGGGCAGATCTTTGGAAGGCTACACCTTC; CDR3: CASSYSGRSLEGYTF
V: TRBV7-8; J: TRBJ1-5; size: NA; D: NA; DNA: TGTGCCAGCAGCCCGAGGAATAATCAGCCCCAGCATTTT; CDR3: CASSPRNNQPQHF
V: TRBV19; J: TRBJ2-1; size: NA; D: TRBD2; DNA: TGTGCCAGTACCACTCGGGCGGGAGGACTCTACAATGAGCAGTTCTTC; CDR3: CASTTRAGGLYNEQFF
V: TRBV20-1; J: TRBJ2-1; size: NA; D: NA; DNA: TGCAGTGCTAGTGGAACTAGCATCTACAATGAGCAGTTCTTC; CDR3: CSASGTSIYNEQFF
V: TRBV2; J: TRBJ2-1; size: NA; D: TRBD2; DNA: TGTGCCAGCAGTATAGGGACTAGCGGGAGTTCTGAGCAGTTCTTC; CDR3: CASSIGTSGSSEQFF
V: TRBV4-2; J: TRBJ2-7; size: NA; D: NA; DNA: TGTGCCAGCAGCCACGACGACAGGTCATCCTACGAGCAGTACTTC; CDR3: CASSHDDRSSYEQYF
V: TRBV28; J: TRBJ2-2; size: NA; D: NA; DNA: TGTGCCAGCCAGGGGGGGCCCGGGGAGCTGTTTTTT; CDR3: CASQGGPGELFF
V: TRBV27; J: TRBJ2-7; size: few; D: TRBD1; DNA: TGTGCCAGCAGTCCGCCTCGGGACAGGGACGAGCAGTACTTC; CDR3: CASSPPRDRDEQYF
V: TRBV5-6; J: TRBJ2-1; size: NA; D: TRBD1; DNA: TGTGCCAGCATCAACGCGGACAGGGTTCACAATGAGCAGTTCTTC; CDR3: CASINADRVHNEQFF
V: TRBV9; J: TRBJ2-1; size: NA; D: TRBD2; DNA: TGTGCCAGCAGCGTAAATTGGGCTAGCGGATACAATGAGCAGTTCTTC; CDR3: CASSVNWASGYNEQFF
V: TRBV12-3/TRBV12-4; J: TRBJ2-7; size: NA; D: NA; DNA: TGTGCCAGCAGCCTGGAGAGAGGAAACGAGCAGTACTTC; CDR3: CASSLERGNEQYF
V: TRBV2; J: TRBJ2-3; size: NA; D: TRBD2; DNA: TGTGCCAGCAGTGAATGGGGGGGGACAGATACGCAGTATTTT; CDR3: CASSEWGGTDTQYF
V: TRBV5-1; J: TRBJ2-5; size: NA; D: TRBD1; DNA: TGCGCCAGCAGCATCCTCGGACAGGCCGTTGAGACCCAGTACTTC; CDR3: CASSILGQAVETQYF
V: TRBV6-6; J: TRBJ1-1; size: NA; D: NA; DNA: TGTGCCAGCAGTTTAATAGGGGGTATGAACACTGAAGCTTTCTTT; CDR3: CASSLIGGMNTEAFF
V: TRBV10-1; J: TRBJ1-4; size: NA; D: TRBD1; DNA: TGCGCCAGCAGTTCGGACAGGGTGGGGTTTAGTTGCGAAAAACTGTTTTTT; CDR3: CASSSDRVGFSCEKLFF
V: TRBV27; J: TRBJ1-2; size: NA; D: NA; DNA: TGTGCCAGCAGTCTTCAAGTTGACGGACACAAACAGGGAGGCACTGGCTACACCTTC; CDR3: CASSLQVDGHKQGGTGYTF